This T cell receptor beta chain was identified in a study of T cell responses to AZD1222 COVID-19 vaccine (dated by TCRdb to about 2021). For the study in its entirety: AZD1222 recipients whose second dose came at about 4 weeks and those whose second dose came at about 12 weeks were combined into one group, since spike-specific TCR depth and breadth did not differ between the two schedules. Enrollment into the trials was organized by age into subgroups of 18-55, 56-69 and 70-plus years, and those subgroups contained roughly 150, 30 and 60 TCR-sequenced participants, respectively. TCR sequencing covered 233 trial participants: approximately 200 given two doses of AZD1222 and about 26 given two doses of MenACWY control vaccine.

The germline V gene supplies CDR1 SGHDN and CDR2 FVKESK. The CDR3 holds 13 amino acids from the cysteine to the phenylalanine. Only CDR3 DNA remains: 39 bases, in frame from the first base. V is trimmed back by 5 bases and J by 9 bases, and the junction contains 1 base that no gene match accounts for. Comment on this clone: The antigen it recognizes is unknown. No much larger clone is present one base from it, and per-base qualities are unavailable.

The time point label, as the study defines it: baseline before first vaccination. Vaccinee samples came from UK trials COV001 and COV002, including a single-blind randomized controlled phase 2/3 trial of AZD1222 (ChAdOx1 nCoV-19) in healthy adults. For TCRbeta chain sequencing, PBMC samples from trial participants were taken at day 0 and at day 28 after the second dose. The CDR3 regions of human TCRbeta chains were analyzed by immunosequencing. On the authors' methods: Repertoire TCRs were checked for matches against a reference library of SARS-CoV-2-specific TCRs that had been generated using the MIRA antigen-specificity platform. Breadth was defined as the fraction of unique TCRs that were SARS-CoV-2-associated. Depth was defined as the fraction of total T cells that were SARS-CoV-2-associated. Using the MIRA data, each spike-specific TCR was assigned both to the spike region to which the TCR was reactive and to a CD4 or CD8 class. Log10-transformed breadth and depth values were compared by one-way ANOVA with Sidak's multiple comparisons tests. The table comes from immuneACCESS by way of TCRdb, which keeps in-frame sequences with V and J called. Part of the clones is missing from these tables; in studies checked, under half for an unresolved V gene and the rest for unknown reasons. That table gives V, J and clone size, and the DNA gave D and trimming. The sample has approximately 100,000 clones on record, about 85% of them singletons. Clones ranked in the top ten supply 5.2% of the sample.

What the authors observed across the whole study: Conclusions about previously exposed vaccinees are limited, since just five or six AZD1222 recipients were seropositive for SARS-CoV-2 at baseline. Spike-specific TCR breadth and depth rose significantly after two AZD1222 doses compared with day 0 and with MenACWY recipients. Participants were mostly white British, with more females than males. The authors suggested clonal diversity may have been underestimated. Because no day 14 peak-response samples were available, repertoires were characterized only after the peak T cell response. The 56-69-year group was small, and its depth increase did not reach significance, likely because of low power. Nearly half of unique spike-specific TCRs reportedly recognized epitopes outside regions mutated in the B.1.351 and B.1.1.7 variants. CD4 TCRs associated with the vaccine covered the entire spike protein, and the dominant responses were in regions 160-218 and 743-854.

The TCR comes from an adult in good health. Recombination linked TRBV14 to TRBJ1-6; a stretch of 10 junction bases matches TRBD1. This sample comprised peripheral blood, obtained on day 0 of AZD1222 vaccination. The CDR3 protein is CASSWDRGSPLHF. The DNA is TGTGCCAGCAGCTGGGACAGGGGTTCACCCCTCCACTTT.